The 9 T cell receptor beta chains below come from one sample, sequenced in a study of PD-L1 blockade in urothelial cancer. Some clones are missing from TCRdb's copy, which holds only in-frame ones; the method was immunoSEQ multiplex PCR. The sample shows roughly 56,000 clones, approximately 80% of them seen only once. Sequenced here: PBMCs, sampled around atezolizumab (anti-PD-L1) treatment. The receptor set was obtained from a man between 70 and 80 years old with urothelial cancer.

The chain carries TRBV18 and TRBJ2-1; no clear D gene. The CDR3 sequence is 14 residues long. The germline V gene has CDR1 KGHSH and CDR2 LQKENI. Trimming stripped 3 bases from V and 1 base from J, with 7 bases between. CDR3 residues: CASSPQESYNEQFF. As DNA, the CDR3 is TGTGCCAGCTCACCTCAAGAGTCCTACAATGAGCAGTTCTTC.

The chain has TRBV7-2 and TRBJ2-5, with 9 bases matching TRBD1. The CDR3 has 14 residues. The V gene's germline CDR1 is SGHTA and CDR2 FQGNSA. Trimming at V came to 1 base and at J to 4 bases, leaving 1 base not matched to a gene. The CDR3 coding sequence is TGTGCCAGCAGCTTAGGGACAGGGGCAGAGACCCAGTACTTC. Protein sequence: CASSLGTGAETQYF.

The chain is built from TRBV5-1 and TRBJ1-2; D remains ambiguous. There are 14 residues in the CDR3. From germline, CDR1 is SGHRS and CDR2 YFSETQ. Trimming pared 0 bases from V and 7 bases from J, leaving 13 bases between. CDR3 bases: TGCGCCAGCAGCTTGGCGGGATTGGTGTCTGGCTACACCTTC. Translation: CASSLAGLVSGYTF.

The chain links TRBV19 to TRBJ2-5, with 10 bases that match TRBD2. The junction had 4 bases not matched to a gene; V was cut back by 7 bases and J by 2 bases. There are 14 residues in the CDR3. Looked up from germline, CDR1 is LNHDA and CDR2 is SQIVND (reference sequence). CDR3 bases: TGTGCCAGTACCAAGACTAGCGGGCAAGAGACCCAGTACTTC. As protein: CASTKTSGQETQYF.

CDR3 sequence (DNA): TGTGCCAGCAGCCTTGACAGGGTGCAGGGGACTTATGGCTACACCTTC. Translation: CASSLDRVQGTYGYTF. This sequence joins TRBV2 and TRBJ1-2; TRBD1 matches at 7 bases. J lost 5 bases, V lost 6 bases, and 15 bases had no gene match. The length of the CDR3 is 16 residues. CDR1 and CDR2 (germline): SNHLY, FYNNEI.

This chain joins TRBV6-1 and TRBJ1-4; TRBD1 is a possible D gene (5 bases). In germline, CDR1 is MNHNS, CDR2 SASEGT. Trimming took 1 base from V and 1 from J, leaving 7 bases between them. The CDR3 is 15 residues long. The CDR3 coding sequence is TGTGCCAGCAGTGAAGGGGGCGGAACTAATGAAAAACTGTTTTTT. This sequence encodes CASSEGGGTNEKLFF.

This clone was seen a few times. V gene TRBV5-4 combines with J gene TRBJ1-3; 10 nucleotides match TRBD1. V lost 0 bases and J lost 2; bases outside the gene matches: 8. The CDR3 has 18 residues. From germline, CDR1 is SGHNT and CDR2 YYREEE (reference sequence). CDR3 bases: TGTGCCAGCAGCTTGGGGGGACAGGGGCTTTGGACTGGAAACACCATATATTTT. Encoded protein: CASSLGGQGLWTGNTIYF.

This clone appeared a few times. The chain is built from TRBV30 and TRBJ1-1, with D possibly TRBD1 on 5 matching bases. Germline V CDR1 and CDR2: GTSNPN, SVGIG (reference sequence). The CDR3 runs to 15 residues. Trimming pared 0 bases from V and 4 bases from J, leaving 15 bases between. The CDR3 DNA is TGTGCCTGGAGTGTACGGAGGGGTGTGGTCACTGAAGCTTTCTTT. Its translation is CAWSVRRGVVTEAFF.

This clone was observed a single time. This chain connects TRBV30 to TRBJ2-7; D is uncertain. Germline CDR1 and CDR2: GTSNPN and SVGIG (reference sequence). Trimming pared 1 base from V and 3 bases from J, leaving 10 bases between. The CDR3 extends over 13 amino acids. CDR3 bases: TGTGCCTGGAGTGCATTCTCGGTCTACGAGCAGTACTTC. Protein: CAWSAFSVYEQYF.